The rows below give T cell receptor beta chains drawn from one sample of a study of cytomegalovirus exposure and HLA in healthy donors. The protocol was immunoSEQ multiplex PCR, while the TCRdb copy is restricted to in-frame clones and leaves out a portion. The sample yields approximately 240,000 clones, about nine tenths seen once. Sequences were obtained from PBMCs. These receptors were collected from a woman aged 18-29 years in good health and CMV-seronegative. Both conserved end residues are part of each CDR3. A D gene is named only where the DNA matches it firmly. Clone size is not always given. Where it is, it says once, few, many or a class for expanded clones.

V gene	D gene	J gene	clone size	CDR3 protein	CDR3 DNA
TRBV6-5	TRBD2	TRBJ2-3	.	CASSYAGLAGTDTQYF	TGTGCCAGCAGTTACGCGGGACTAGCGGGCACAGATACGCAGTATTTT
TRBV6-1	.	TRBJ1-5	.	CASSVASGNQPQHF	TGTGCCAGCAGTGTCGCCAGCGGCAATCAGCCCCAGCATTTT
TRBV6-5	.	TRBJ2-5	.	CASNRGSQGTQYF	TGTGCCAGCAACCGAGGCTCTCAAGGGACCCAGTACTTC
TRBV14	.	TRBJ1-4	.	CASSQRAQGWSEKLFF	TGTGCCAGCAGCCAAAGGGCACAGGGTTGGAGTGAAAAACTGTTTTTT
TRBV18	.	TRBJ2-3	few	CASSPGDGPSDTQYF	TGTGCCAGCTCACCCGGTGATGGTCCATCAGATACGCAGTATTTT
TRBV29-1	.	TRBJ2-2	.	CSVELRSRWNTGELFF	TGCAGCGTTGAGCTCAGGTCCCGCTGGAACACCGGGGAGCTGTTTTTT
TRBV18	TRBD1	TRBJ1-4	.	CASSGQGDEKLFF	TGTGCCAGCTCAGGACAGGGGGACGAAAAACTGTTTTTT
TRBV15	TRBD1	TRBJ2-5	.	CATSDPGQGQETQYF	TGTGCCACCAGCGACCCGGGACAGGGTCAAGAGACCCAGTACTTC
TRBV6-5	.	TRBJ2-5	once	CASSSAPPPQYF	TGTGCCAGCAGTAGCGCTCCCCCACCCCAGTACTTC
TRBV7-2	.	TRBJ2-1	.	CASSDQGLAKYNEQFF	TGTGCCAGCAGCGATCAGGGGTTGGCGAAATACAATGAGCAGTTCTTC
TRBV5-1	.	TRBJ2-1	.	CASSLFGTYNEQFF	TGCGCCAGCAGCTTGTTTGGGACTTACAATGAGCAGTTCTTC
TRBV7-8	.	TRBJ1-1	.	CASSLGGGSGAFF	TGTGCCAGCAGCTTAGGGGGGGGCTCCGGAGCTTTCTTT
TRBV2	.	TRBJ2-7	.	CASSVVRTSIYEQYF	TGTGCCAGCAGTGTCGTAAGGACTTCTATCTACGAGCAGTACTTC
TRBV6-1	TRBD1	TRBJ2-2	.	CASSRTGANTGELFF	TGTGCCAGCAGTAGGACAGGGGCTAACACCGGGGAGCTGTTTTTT